A selection of T cell receptor beta chains follows, all from one sample in a study of cytomegalovirus exposure and HLA in healthy donors. Sequencing was performed with immunoSEQ multiplex PCR; in TCRdb, only in-frame clones are kept and a portion is missing. The sample shows about 160,000 clones, about four fifths of them seen only once. The material sequenced was PBMCs. These receptors originate from a male donor in good health and CMV-seronegative. CDR3s include the opening cysteine and the closing phenylalanine or tryptophan. A D gene is named only where the DNA matches it firmly. Clone size is stated in some rows and not others, as once, few, many or a class when expanded.

D | size | J | V | DNA | CDR3
TRBD2 | - | TRBJ2-3 | TRBV10-3 | TGTGCCATCAGTGAGTCCGAGCGGGGGGGCGGAGATACGCAGTATTTT | CAISESERGGGDTQYF
- | - | TRBJ2-4 | TRBV5-1 | TGCGCCAGCAGCTTGGGGACAGCCTTAGCCAAAAACATTCAGTACTTC | CASSLGTALAKNIQYF
- | - | TRBJ2-1 | TRBV25-1 | TGTGCCAGCAGTGCCCAGACTAGCTCCTACAATGAGCAGTTCTTC | CASSAQTSSYNEQFF
TRBD1 | - | TRBJ1-2 | TRBV9 | TGTGCCAGCAGCCCAACAGGGGTTGACTATGGCTACACCTTC | CASSPTGVDYGYTF
TRBD2 | - | TRBJ2-5 | TRBV7-3 | TGTGCCAGCAGCTTAGCTAGCGGGGGGGCAGAGACCCAGTACTTC | CASSLASGGAETQYF
- | few | TRBJ2-7 | TRBV11-2 | TGTGCCAGCAGCTTAAGTACGGGAGCCCCCTACGAGCAGTACTTC | CASSLSTGAPYEQYF
TRBD1 | few | TRBJ2-2 | TRBV19 | TGTGCCAGCAGACAGGGGAGGAACACCGGGGAGCTGTTTTTT | CASRQGRNTGELFF
- | - | TRBJ1-5 | TRBV27 | TGTGCCAGCAGTACCAGACACTTTAATCAGCCCCAGCATTTT | CASSTRHFNQPQHF
- | - | TRBJ2-7 | TRBV20-1 | TGCAGTGCTAGAGATTTTCCAGAGCAGTACTTC | CSARDFPEQYF
TRBD2 | - | TRBJ2-2 | TRBV4-2 | TGTGCCAGCAGCCACGCAAGCGGGAGCCCTACCGGGGAGCTGTTTTTT | CASSHASGSPTGELFF
- | - | TRBJ1-2 | TRBV5-1 | TGCGCCAGCAGCAGCCCGAGAGGTTCGACAGGCGGCTACACCTTC | CASSSPRGSTGGYTF
TRBD2 | - | TRBJ2-1 | TRBV6-1 | TGTGCCAGCAGTGACCGGGGGGGCCCAAATGAGCAGTTCTTC | CASSDRGGPNEQFF
- | - | TRBJ2-7 | TRBV28 | TGTGCCAGCAGATTGAGGGTTGGCGAGCAGTACTTC | CASRLRVGEQYF
TRBD1 | - | TRBJ2-7 | TRBV7-6 | TGTGCCAGCAGCCTTGGACAGGGGGCCGGCTACGAGCAGTACTTC | CASSLGQGAGYEQYF
TRBD2 | few | TRBJ2-1 | TRBV12-5 | TGTGCTAGTGCCCCCTATTCAGGACTAGTGGGCAATGAGCAGTTCTTC | CASAPYSGLVGNEQFF
TRBD1 | - | TRBJ1-5 | TRBV6-1 | TGTGCCAGCAGTGAATTTGGACAGGCGGCTCAGCCCCAGCATTTT | CASSEFGQAAQPQHF
TRBD2 | few | TRBJ2-7 | TRBV6-1 | TGTGCCAGCAGTGACCAAGCGGGAGGGCCCTACGAGCAGTACTTC | CASSDQAGGPYEQYF
- | - | TRBJ2-7 | TRBV5-4 | TGTGCCAGCAGCCTCACCCAGCGGTCCTACGAGCAGTACTTC | CASSLTQRSYEQYF
- | - | TRBJ2-7 | TRBV2 | TGTGCCAGCAGTGGGCAGGGGCAGGCCTACGAGCAGTACTTC | CASSGQGQAYEQYF
- | - | TRBJ1-4 | TRBV9 | TGTGCCAGCAGCGTAGGGGGGGGAATCACTAATGAAAAACTGTTTTTT | CASSVGGGITNEKLFF
TRBD1 | - | TRBJ2-7 | TRBV27 | TGTGCCAGCAGTTGGGGGACAGTCAGCTCCTACGAGCAGTACTTC | CASSWGTVSSYEQYF
- | - | TRBJ2-2 | TRBV4-2 | TGTGCCAGCAGCCAAGAGACTAGTCGGCGTACCGGGGAGCTGTTTTTT | CASSQETSRRTGELFF
- | - | TRBJ1-2 | TRBV6-5 | TGTGCCAGCAGTCCTAGCCCGGGCCCCTATGGCTACACCTTC | CASSPSPGPYGYTF
TRBD1 | - | TRBJ1-5 | TRBV19 | TGTGCCAGTAGTATATACCCTCGTTCTACAGGGGGCGCCCGGCCGGGTCAGCCCCAGCATTTT | CASSIYPRSTGGARPGQPQHF
- | - | TRBJ2-3 | TRBV6-1 | TGTGCCAGCAGTGTGTGGACTCTAAGCACAGATACGCAGTATTTT | CASSVWTLSTDTQYF
TRBD2 | once | TRBJ2-7 | TRBV27 | TGTGCCAGCATCCGCTCCTCGCCGGGCGGGGGGGGATCCTACGAGCAGTACTTC | CASIRSSPGGGGSYEQYF
- | once | TRBJ2-2 | TRBV29-1 | TGCAGCCTTCGGGACTCTCCGAGGGGGGAGCTGTTTTTT | CSLRDSPRGELFF
- | - | TRBJ1-6 | TRBV5-5 | TGTGCCAGCAGCTTGGCGGTACTAGTCTCCTATAATTCACCCCTCCACTTT | CASSLAVLVSYNSPLHF
TRBD2 | - | TRBJ2-1 | TRBV18 | TGTGCCAGCTCGCCCGGGGGGGGGATCTACAATGAGCAGTTCTTC | CASSPGGGIYNEQFF
TRBD1 | once | TRBJ2-3 | TRBV11-3 | TGTGCCAGCAGCTATACCCTGGGACAGGGAGGGGGAGATACGCAGTATTTT | CASSYTLGQGGGDTQYF
TRBD1 | - | TRBJ1-1 | TRBV5-8 | TGTGCCAGCAGCCGGCGACAGGGCCTGACTGAAGCTTTCTTT | CASSRRQGLTEAFF
TRBD1 | - | TRBJ2-2 | TRBV29-1 | TGCAGCGTTGGACAGGGAAGGGTCACCGGGGAGCTGTTTTTT | CSVGQGRVTGELFF
TRBD1 | once | TRBJ2-4 | TRBV5-1 | TGCGCCAGCAGCTTGTACCCCTCCGGGACAGAGATGTTAAACATTCAGTACTTC | CASSLYPSGTEMLNIQYF
- | - | TRBJ2-1 | TRBV29-1 | TGCAGCGTTGCAGGGGTTGATGAGCAGTTCTTC | CSVAGVDEQFF
- | - | TRBJ1-2 | TRBV28 | TGTGCCAGCAGCTCTCCCGGCGGGGGTAACGTCTATGGCTACACCTTC | CASSSPGGGNVYGYTF